The 6 T cell receptor beta chains below all came from one sample that was sequenced in a study of blood T cell repertoires in COVID-19. Libraries were prepared by immunoSEQ multiplex PCR; TCRdb keeps only in-frame clonotypes and omits some of them. The repertoire holds roughly 250,000 clones, with approximately 85% as singletons. Sequencing was carried out using peripheral blood. The receptors originated from an older woman with active or convalescent COVID-19.

The chain links TRBV3-1 (or the pseudogene TRBV3-2) to TRBJ1-2; D unclear. CDR3 length: 15 residues. Germline V lookup: CDR1 LGHDT, CDR2 YNNKEL (reference sequence). V lost 0 bases and J lost 2, with 10 bases in between. CDR3 sequence (DNA): TGTGCCAGCAGCCAAGATCAGTGGCAGAACTATGGCTACACCTTC. It encodes CASSQDQWQNYGYTF.

V gene TRBV28 combines with J gene TRBJ1-1; 7 nucleotides agree with TRBD1. J gave up 4 bases and V 2 bases, and 7 bases lay outside the gene matches. There are 15 residues in the CDR3. Germline assignment: CDR1 MDHEN and CDR2 SYDVKM. The CDR3 loop is CASSLPLPGGTEAFF. The CDR3, as DNA: TGTGCCAGCAGTTTACCCCTCCCAGGGGGCACTGAAGCTTTCTTT.

The chain couples TRBV7-8 to TRBJ2-1; 8 bases fit TRBD2. This CDR3 is built from 15 residues. V lost 3 bases and J lost 15; bases outside the gene matches: 16. CDR1 and CDR2 from the germline V gene are SGHVS and FQNEAQ. CDR3 coding DNA: TGTGCCAGCAGCTTCTTAGGGGCCTCGGGGGGGCGGCCGTTCTTC. Protein: CASSFLGASGGRPFF.

This chain links TRBV21-1 with TRBJ2-7; the D segment call TRBD1 is taken from the table without a DNA check. TRBV21-1 is classified as a pseudogene. The CDR3 consists of 20 residues. The CDR3 loop is CASSKGAETGPGMTLYEQYF. In DNA form, the CDR3 reads TGTGCCAGCAGCAAAGGGGCGGAGACAGGCCCTGGAATGACACTCTACGAGCAGTACTTC.

The chain employs TRBV27 and TRBJ2-1; a weak D match, TRBD2 (6 bases). Germline-derived CDR1 and CDR2 are MNHEY and SMNVEV (reference sequence). The CDR3 is made up of 15 amino acids. V lost 9 bases to trimming and J lost 0 bases, with 15 bases between them. The CDR3 spells CASSPGLGSYNEQFF. The DNA for the CDR3 is TGTGCCAGTTCCCCGGGACTTGGCTCCTACAATGAGCAGTTCTTC.

The J gene is TRBJ1-2, the V gene TRBV3-1 (or the pseudogene TRBV3-2); TRBD1 matches 11 bases. V was clipped by 0 bases and J by 5 bases; unmatched bases: 2. The CDR3 has 15 residues. Germline V gives CDR1 LGHDT, CDR2 YNNKEL (reference sequence). The CDR3 loop is CASSQDWDRGYGYTF. In DNA form, the CDR3 reads TGTGCCAGCAGCCAAGACTGGGACAGGGGGTATGGCTACACCTTC.